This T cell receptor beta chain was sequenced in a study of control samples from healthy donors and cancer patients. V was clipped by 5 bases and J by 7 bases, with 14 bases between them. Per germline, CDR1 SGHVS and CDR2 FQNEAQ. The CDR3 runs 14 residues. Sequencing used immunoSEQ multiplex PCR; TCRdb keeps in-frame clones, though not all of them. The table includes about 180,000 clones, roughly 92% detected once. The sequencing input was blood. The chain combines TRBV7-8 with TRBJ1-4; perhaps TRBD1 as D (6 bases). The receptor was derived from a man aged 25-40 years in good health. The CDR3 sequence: CASSVRDIGEKLFF. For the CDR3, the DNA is TGTGCCAGCAGCGTCCGGGACATCGGTGAAAAACTGTTTTTT.